This is a list of T cell receptor beta chains from one sample in a study of blood T cell repertoires in COVID-19. The method was immunoSEQ multiplex PCR; TCRdb's version includes in-frame clones alone and lacks a portion of them. The table records 70,000 or so clones, around 87% of them present only once. Sequencing input: peripheral blood. The receptors were gathered from an older man with active COVID-19. The CDR3 runs from the conserved cysteine through the conserved F or W. A D gene is named only where the DNA matches it firmly. Only some rows state a clone size, as once, few, many or a class for expanded clones.

>NA|15|TRBJ2-4|NA|TRBV29-1
CSVGATTLAKNIQYF
TGCAGCGTTGGGGCGACTACCCTAGCCAAAAACATTCAGTACTTC
>NA|13|TRBJ1-2|NA|TRBV5-6
CASSLRGNYGYTF
TGTGCCAGCAGCTTACGAGGGAACTATGGCTACACCTTC
>NA|18|TRBJ2-1|NA|TRBV7-3
CASSLGGTGSPYWDEQFF
TGTGCCAGCAGCTTAGGGGGTACAGGGTCCCCCTACTGGGATGAGCAGTTCTTC
>few|16|TRBJ2-3|TRBD2|TRBV11-3
CASSLLAGVTRDTQYF
TGTGCCAGCAGCTTACTAGCGGGGGTGACCAGGGATACGCAGTATTTT
>NA|16|TRBJ2-3|TRBD2|TRBV13
CASSLGTSGTTDTQYF
TGTGCCAGCAGCTTAGGGACTAGCGGGACCACAGATACGCAGTATTTT
>NA|15|TRBJ2-3|TRBD2|TRBV6-5
CASRPLAAGADTQYF
TGTGCCAGCAGGCCGCTGGCGGCGGGAGCAGATACGCAGTATTTT
>NA|13|TRBJ2-1|TRBD2|TRBV7-2
CASSPGVVGLGLF
TGTGCCAGCAGCCCGGGGGTGGTGGGACTAGGGCTCTTC
>NA|14|TRBJ2-1|NA|TRBV4-3
CASSQGGGNNEQFF
TGCGCCAGCAGCCAAGGCGGCGGGAACAATGAGCAGTTCTTC
>NA|20|TRBJ2-6|NA|TRBV24-1
CATSDSGLAGAFSGANVLTF
TGTGCCACCAGTGATTCGGGCCTAGCAGGCGCCTTTTCTGGGGCCAACGTCCTGACTTTC
>NA|12|TRBJ2-5|NA|TRBV11-3
CASRREQETQYF
TGTGCCAGCAGACGAGAACAAGAGACCCAGTACTTC
>NA|16|TRBJ2-4|TRBD2|TRBV28
CASSLWGTSGENIQYF
TGTGCCAGCAGTTTATGGGGGACTAGCGGGGAGAACATTCAGTACTTC
>NA|18|TRBJ2-7|NA|TRBV4-2
CASSQDRDGGQTSYEQYF
TGTGCCAGCAGCCAAGATAGAGACGGGGGACAGACCTCCTACGAGCAGTACTTC
>NA|15|TRBJ2-7|TRBD1|TRBV7-2
CASSQGAGIPYEQYF
TGTGCCAGCAGCCAGGGGGCGGGGATACCCTACGAGCAGTACTTC
>NA|12|TRBJ1-5|NA|TRBV12-3/TRBV12-4
CATGGLNQPQHF
TGTGCCACCGGGGGGCTCAATCAGCCCCAGCATTTT
>NA|11|TRBJ1-5|NA|TRBV20-1
CSASGDQPQHF
TGCAGTGCTAGCGGGGATCAGCCCCAGCATTTT
>NA|15|TRBJ2-7|TRBD2|TRBV6-2/TRBV6-3
CASSYPLGDYREQYF
TGTGCCAGCAGTTACCCCTTGGGGGACTACAGGGAGCAGTACTTC
>NA|15|TRBJ2-5|NA|TRBV6-2/TRBV6-3
CASSPLGPGGETQYF
TGTGCCAGCAGTCCCCTCGGGCCAGGGGGGGAGACCCAGTACTTC
>NA|15|TRBJ2-7|NA|TRBV7-6
CASSLALGGGYEQYF
TGTGCCAGCAGCTTAGCGCTAGGGGGGGGCTACGAGCAGTACTTC
>NA|15|TRBJ2-1|TRBD2|TRBV15
CATSGSGRPYNEQFF
TGTGCCACCAGCGGCAGCGGGAGACCCTACAATGAGCAGTTCTTC
>NA|11|TRBJ2-3|NA|TRBV13
CASSQTDTQYF
TGTGCCAGCAGCCAGACTGACACGCAGTATTTT
>NA|13|TRBJ2-5|NA|TRBV5-1
CASSVELRETQYF
TGCGCCAGCAGCGTGGAGTTGAGGGAGACCCAGTACTTC
>NA|13|TRBJ2-6|TRBD2|TRBV4-3
CASSPGLARVLTF
TGCGCCAGCAGCCCTGGACTAGCGCGGGTCCTGACTTTC
>once|17|TRBJ1-4|NA|TRBV4-3
CASSQGPGPATNEKLFF
TGCGCCAGCAGCCAGGGGCCCGGGCCAGCAACTAATGAAAAACTGTTTTTT
>few|14|TRBJ1-2|NA|TRBV25-1
CASSDPGRVGGYTF
TGTGCCAGCAGTGACCCCGGCAGGGTGGGGGGCTACACCTTC
>NA|13|TRBJ2-1|NA|TRBV24-1
CATSDFVGREQFF
TGTGCCACCAGTGATTTTGTGGGGCGGGAGCAGTTCTTC
>NA|16|TRBJ2-2|TRBD1|TRBV6-2/TRBV6-3
CASSYAGTGNTGELFF
TGTGCCAGCAGTTACGCCGGGACAGGGAACACCGGGGAGCTGTTTTTT
>NA|15|TRBJ1-1|TRBD1|TRBV3-1/TRBV3-2
CASSQGQGAWTEAFF
TGTGCCAGCAGCCAAGGCCAGGGGGCTTGGACTGAAGCTTTCTTT
>once|11|TRBJ2-7|NA|TRBV7-9
CASSLAGEEYF
TGTGCCAGCAGCTTAGCTGGGGAGGAGTACTTC
>NA|13|TRBJ1-2|NA|TRBV9
CASSAGGLYGYTF
TGTGCCAGCAGCGCGGGCGGGTTGTATGGCTACACCTTC
>once|15|TRBJ2-1|NA|TRBV19
CASSMGQNSYNEQFF
TGTGCCAGTAGTATGGGGCAGAACTCCTACAATGAGCAGTTCTTC
>NA|12|TRBJ1-2|NA|TRBV3-1/TRBV3-2
CASSQGEWGYTF
TGTGCCAGCAGCCAAGGGGAGTGGGGCTACACCTTC
>few|19|TRBJ2-1|TRBD2|TRBV5-1
CASSPLHGGTSRVGNEQFF
TGCGCCAGCAGCCCCCTCCATGGCGGGACTAGCAGGGTGGGCAATGAGCAGTTCTTC
>NA|16|TRBJ2-3|TRBD2|TRBV11-2
CASSLQRLAGTDTQYF
TGTGCCAGCAGCCTGCAGCGACTAGCGGGCACAGATACGCAGTATTTT
>NA|16|TRBJ1-6|TRBD1|TRBV4-1
CASSRPGQGPNSPLHF
TGCGCCAGCAGCCGCCCGGGACAGGGACCTAATTCACCCCTCCACTTT
>NA|17|TRBJ2-1|TRBD2|TRBV11-3
CASSLDQGGSSYNEQFF
TGTGCCAGCAGCTTAGATCAGGGCGGGAGCTCCTACAATGAGCAGTTCTTC
>NA|16|TRBJ2-7|TRBD2|TRBV12-5
CASGLPAPSGSYEQYF
TGTGCTAGTGGTTTGCCCGCCCCTAGCGGCTCCTACGAGCAGTACTTC
>NA|15|TRBJ1-1|NA|TRBV6-5
CASSWGGVDGAEAFF
TGTGCCAGCAGTTGGGGGGGTGTAGACGGGGCTGAAGCTTTCTTT
>once|16|TRBJ2-1|TRBD2|TRBV19
CASTTAGLAGYNGQFF
TGTGCCAGTACCACGGCAGGACTAGCCGGCTACAATGGGCAGTTCTTC
>NA|16|TRBJ2-2|TRBD1|TRBV7-7
CASSPARDRATGELFF
TGTGCTAGCAGCCCCGCCAGGGACAGGGCCACCGGGGAGCTGTTTTTT
>NA|15|TRBJ2-7|NA|TRBV6-5
CASRDRGSGPYEQYF
TGTGCCAGCAGGGACCGGGGGAGCGGTCCGTACGAGCAGTACTTC
>NA|16|TRBJ2-3|NA|TRBV11-2
CASSPRRAGAPDTQYF
TGTGCCAGCAGCCCCCGGCGGGCAGGAGCCCCAGATACGCAGTATTTT